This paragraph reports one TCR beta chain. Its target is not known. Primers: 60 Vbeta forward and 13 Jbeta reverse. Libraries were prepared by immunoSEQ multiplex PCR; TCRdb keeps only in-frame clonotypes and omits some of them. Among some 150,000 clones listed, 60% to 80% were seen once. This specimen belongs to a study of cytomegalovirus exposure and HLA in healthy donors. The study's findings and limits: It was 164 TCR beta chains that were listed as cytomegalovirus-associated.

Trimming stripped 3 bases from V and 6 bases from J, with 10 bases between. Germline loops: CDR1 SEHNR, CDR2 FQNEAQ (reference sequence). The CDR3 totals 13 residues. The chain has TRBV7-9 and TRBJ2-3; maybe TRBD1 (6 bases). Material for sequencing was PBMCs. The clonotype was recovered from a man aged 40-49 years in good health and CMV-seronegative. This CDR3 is CASSFGGWDTQYF. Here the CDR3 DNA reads TGTGCCAGCAGCTTTGGGGGCTGGGATACGCAGTATTTT. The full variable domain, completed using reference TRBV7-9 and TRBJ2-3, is DTGVSQNPRHKITKRGQNVTFRCDPISEHNRLYWYRQTLGQGPEFLTYFQNEAQLEKSRLLSDRFSAERPKGSFSTLEIQRTEQGDSAMYLCASSFGGWDTQYFGPGTRLTVL.